A selection of T cell receptor beta chains follows, all from one sample in a study of blood T cell repertoires in COVID-19. The repertoire was sequenced with immunoSEQ multiplex PCR; TCRdb's copy has only in-frame clones and lacks some. Here the sample spans some 270,000 clones, around 82% being singletons. The sequencing input was peripheral blood. These receptors all stem from a person aged 70 to 85 with COVID-19, enrolled during active disease. The conserved cysteine and the conserved F or W are not part of the CDR3 here. Not every row has a clone size; where given, it reads once, few, many or a size class.

clone_size,cdr3_length,v_call,cdr3_aa
NA,13,TRBV6-2/TRBV6-3,ASSYETGSRPEAF
NA,14,TRBV6-2/TRBV6-3,ASSSPGLAYTDTQY
NA,13,TRBV5-6,ASSLGGQGFPEAF
NA,12,TRBV28,ASSLPSGDETQY
NA,14,TRBV3-1/TRBV3-2,ASSHASGGAYNEQF
NA,16,TRBV15,ATSRDQSLAGGFNEQF
NA,15,TRBV28,ASSFPPGTGDTGELF
NA,13,TRBV5-1,ASSLASGGKETQY
NA,13,TRBV5-1,ASSSTRRDYNEQF
NA,10,TRBV19,ADRQGGTEAF
NA,14,TRBV19,ASSIQGALSTDTQY
NA,13,TRBV30,AWGASGTLNEKLF
NA,15,TRBV7-2,ASSLGAQGRPLLEQY
NA,15,TRBV6-1,ASSEAGLLIAKNIQY
once,13,TRBV27,ASSFTGRGAKTQY
NA,18,TRBV5-4,ASSPGTSGRGGRGFYEQY
NA,12,TRBV28,ASSFLGKAGEQY
NA,12,TRBV6-2/TRBV6-3,ASSHRVGNQPQH
NA,14,TRBV5-1,ASSSTSGRYTGELF
few,12,TRBV7-2,ASSPGQVALEQY
NA,12,TRBV7-3,ASSLTGVRSPLH
NA,9,TRBV10-3,AISDSGLPF
NA,13,TRBV7-9,ASTPEGGGQETQY
NA,13,TRBV5-1,ASSLAQPDNSPLH
NA,12,TRBV5-8,ASSLGTGANTIY
once,13,TRBV9,ASSPGTSGSYEQY
NA,17,TRBV6-2/TRBV6-3,ASSAAGTSLSKVYNEQF
NA,14,TRBV19,ASRNQGSSYNSPLH
NA,12,TRBV19,ASSIPGQLQTQY
NA,15,TRBV5-1,ASSRETSPSSYNEQF
NA,12,TRBV6-2/TRBV6-3,ASSYSTVDTEAF
NA,11,TRBV30,AYSGQGAYEQY
NA,13,TRBV5-4,ASSLGQGTVGEQY
NA,12,TRBV7-9,ASSSSDGNYGYT
NA,12,TRBV5-8,ASSLEEGAQPQH
NA,12,TRBV6-5,ASAQGRANTEAF
once,16,TRBV19,ASSPGTGGRAMDEKLF
NA,15,TRBV5-4,ASSPRDKRQSSYEQY